The 20 T cell receptor beta chains presented below share a single source sample, sequenced in a study of blood T cell repertoires in COVID-19. Data came from immunoSEQ multiplex PCR; TCRdb stores just in-frame clones and leaves some out. The data contain about 490,000 clones, 70% to 90% of them singletons. Sequences were obtained from peripheral blood. All receptors derive from a human donor in a cohort sampled during active COVID-19.

This clone came up once. The V gene is TRBV7-3, the J gene TRBJ2-7; 9 bases are a match to TRBD1. The V and J ends lost 5 bases and 3 bases, in that order; junction bases with no gene match: 8. The germline gives CDR1 SGHTA, CDR2 FQGTGA. The CDR3 consists of 15 residues. In nucleotides, the CDR3 is TGTGCCAGCAGCCAAACAGGGGGCGCGGGCTACGAGCAGTACTTC. This sequence encodes CASSQTGGAGYEQYF. Full variable domain (remainder filled in from reference TRBV7-3 and TRBJ2-7): GAGVSQTPSNKVTEKGKYVELRCDPISGHTALYWYRQSLGQGPEFLIYFQGTGAADDSGLPNDRFFAVRPEGSVSTLKIQRTERGDSAVYLCASSQTGGAGYEQYFGPGTRLTVT.

This clone appeared once. The chain is built from TRBV28 and TRBJ1-3; D may be TRBD1 (6 bases). Trimming removed 6 bases at V and 0 bases at J, with 12 bases between. This CDR3 is built from 15 residues. Germline V gene sequence: CDR1 MDHEN, CDR2 SYDVKM. The CDR3, as DNA: TGTGCCAGCAGCAGAGCAGGGGCCTCTGGAAACACCATATATTTT. Translating gives CASSRAGASGNTIYF.

This chain joins TRBV7-9 and TRBJ2-1; 7 nucleotides line up with TRBD2. The V segment lost 1 base and the J segment 11 bases; nucleotides outside the gene matches: 8. Germline V gives CDR1 SEHNR, CDR2 FQNEAQ (reference sequence). CDR3 length: 14 amino acids. Written as DNA, the CDR3 is TGTGCCAGCAGCTTAGTAGCGGGTGCGAACAAGCAGTTCTTC. Its protein is CASSLVAGANKQFF.

V and J are TRBV25-1 and TRBJ2-7; 14 positions match TRBD2. The V gene's germline CDR1 is MGHDK and CDR2 SYGVNS. Germline trimming cut 10 bases from V and 6 bases from J; bases unmatched to any gene: 8. The CDR3 sequence is 14 residues long. Here the CDR3 DNA reads TGTGCCATTCCGGGACTAGCGGGAGACTGCGAGCAGTACTTC. Protein: CAIPGLAGDCEQYF.

The chain joins TRBV7-8 to TRBJ2-1; 7 nucleotides line up with TRBD1. The CDR3 totals 15 residues. V was clipped by 5 bases and J by 7 bases; unmatched bases: 11. The germline gives CDR1 SGHVS, CDR2 FQNEAQ. The CDR3 protein is CASSRERGPKNEQFF. CDR3 DNA sequence: TGTGCCAGCAGCAGAGAGAGGGGGCCGAAGAATGAGCAGTTCTTC.

The table lists this clone with a count of one. The chain joins TRBV19 to TRBJ1-2; 8 bases are shared with TRBD1. This CDR3 contains 14 residues. The germline V gene has CDR1 LNHDA and CDR2 SQIVND (reference sequence). The V gene end was trimmed by 3 bases and the J gene end by 4 bases; junction bases not matched to a gene: 4. CDR3 loop: CASSIDRGGYGYTF. The CDR3 region has the DNA TGTGCCAGTAGTATCGACAGGGGAGGCTATGGCTACACCTTC.

DNA for the CDR3: TGTGCCAGCAGCTTAACGAACAAACTGAACACTGAAGCTTTCTTT. Translation gives CASSLTNKLNTEAFF. The rearrangement joins TRBV7-3 to TRBJ1-1; D is ambiguous. Germline CDR1 and CDR2: SGHTA and FQGTGA. Trimming shortened V by 0 bases and J by 0 bases, and 8 bases separated the two germline ends. The CDR3 runs to 15 residues.

The chain uses TRBV6-5 and TRBJ2-7, with D unresolved. Trimming stripped 7 bases from V and 2 bases from J, with 3 bases between. This CDR3 is built from 10 residues. Germline values: CDR1 MNHEY, CDR2 SVGAGI. CDR3 sequence: CASNTYEQYF. In nucleotides, the CDR3 is TGTGCCAGCAACACCTACGAGCAGTACTTC.

The rearrangement links TRBV19 to TRBJ2-5; the match to TRBD1 covers 7 bases. J was trimmed by 5 bases and V by 5 bases; bases with no gene match: 8. Germline CDR1 is LNHDA and CDR2 is SQIVND (reference sequence). The CDR3 runs 14 residues. CDR3 loop: CASSVGQAGETQYF. As DNA, the CDR3 is TGTGCCAGTAGTGTCGGACAGGCCGGGGAGACCCAGTACTTC.

The chain carries TRBV7-2 and TRBJ1-2; possibly TRBD1 for D (5 bases). The germline gives CDR1 SGHTA, CDR2 FQGNSA. This CDR3 comprises 14 residues. Trimming removed 5 bases from V and 2 bases from J, with 12 bases in between. The CDR3 sequence is CASSRTSVNYGYTF. CDR3 bases: TGTGCCAGCAGCCGGACAAGTGTAAACTATGGCTACACCTTC.

The chain links TRBV11-2 to TRBJ2-7; 9 bases match TRBD2. Germline CDR1 SGHAT, CDR2 FQNNGV. This CDR3 has 17 amino acids. With 1 base clipped from V and 3 bases from J, the junction kept 10 bases outside the gene matches. CDR3 DNA: TGTGCCAGCAGCTTAGGTCGGGTAGCGGGAGTGATCTACGAGCAGTACTTC. Translation gives CASSLGRVAGVIYEQYF.

Only one count was recorded for this clone. The chain recombines TRBV28 with TRBJ1-6; 8 nucleotides line up with TRBD1. Germline V gene data show CDR1 as MDHEN and CDR2 as SYDVKM. This CDR3 comprises 16 residues. Trimming cost V 3 bases and J 9 bases; bases outside gene matches: 10. CDR3 region: CASSFYRQGRGSPLHF. The CDR3, as DNA: TGTGCCAGCAGTTTTTATCGACAGGGGCGGGGTTCACCCCTCCACTTT.

The chain is built from TRBV5-3 and TRBJ2-7, with 8 bases lining up with TRBD2. TRBV5-3 is an ORF; its function is uncertain. With V trimmed by 4 bases and J by 5 bases, 5 bases remained unmatched. This CDR3 region has 13 residues. The CDR3 here is CARSLREGHEQYF. CDR3 nucleotides: TGTGCCAGAAGCCTCCGGGAGGGCCACGAGCAGTACTTC.

The genes are TRBV29-1 and TRBJ2-7; 10 bases map to TRBD1. The CDR3 sequence is 16 residues long. V trimming: 3 bases; J trimming: 4 bases; junction bases outside the gene matches: 12. The germline CDR1 and CDR2 sequences are SQVTM and ANQGSEA. This chain's CDR3 is CSVERGSRTGGYEQYF. The CDR3 coding sequence is TGCAGCGTTGAGAGGGGCTCACGGACAGGGGGTTACGAGCAGTACTTC.

J is TRBJ1-1 and V is TRBV19; a possible D gene is TRBD1 (5 bases). The length of the CDR3 is 14 residues. Trimming removed 7 bases from V and 5 bases from J, with 17 bases in between. Germline CDR1 and CDR2: LNHDA and SQIVND (reference sequence). CDR3 loop: CASTMGHLSTEAFF. CDR3 sequence (DNA): TGTGCCAGTACAATGGGGCACCTAAGTACTGAAGCTTTCTTT.

The gene calls are TRBV5-1 and TRBJ2-1; D unclear. CDR3 length equals 9 residues. Per the germline V gene, CDR1 is SGHRS and CDR2 is YFSETQ. CDR3 sequence reads: CATARPQFF. In DNA, the CDR3 is TGCGCAACAGCCCGCCCACAGTTCTTC. Combining the CDR3 with reference TRBV5-1 and TRBJ2-1 gives the whole variable domain KAGVTQTPRYLIKTRGQQVTLSCSPISGHRSVSWYQQTPGQGLQFLFEYFSETQRNKGNFPGRFSGRQFSNSRSEMNVSTLELGDSALYLCATARPQFFGPGTRLTVL.

The chain combines TRBV2 with TRBJ2-2; 11 nucleotides line up with TRBD2. This CDR3 is built from 18 residues. V was clipped by 2 bases and J by 5 bases; unmatched bases: 10. The V gene's germline CDR1 is SNHLY and CDR2 FYNNEI. The CDR3 loop reads CASSEKRLAGSSTGELFF. CDR3 DNA: TGTGCCAGCAGTGAAAAGAGACTAGCGGGATCTTCTACCGGGGAGCTGTTTTTT.

This clone was detected only once. The CDR3 coding sequence is TGTGCCTGGTCCGGGACACAGGGGCAGCCCCAGCATTTT. Encoded protein: CAWSGTQGQPQHF. This chain connects TRBV30 to TRBJ1-5, with TRBD1 matching 7 bases. CDR1 is GTSNPN and CDR2 is SVGIG in the germline V gene (reference sequence). CDR3 size: 13 residues. Trimming removed 5 bases from V and 7 bases from J; junction bases left unmatched: 8.

The J gene is TRBJ1-2, the V gene TRBV30; 9 bases fit TRBD1. CDR1 and CDR2 (germline): GTSNPN, SVGIG (reference sequence). This CDR3 comprises 20 residues. V lost 0 bases and J lost 12; bases outside the gene matches: 29. The CDR3 DNA sequence: TGTGCCTGGAGTGTACCGTTATCCCTCGTTATCGGACAGGGGACGCCGTGGAACACCTTC. It encodes CAWSVPLSLVIGQGTPWNTF.

V gene TRBV30 combines with J gene TRBJ1-2, with 7 nucleotides matching TRBD1. The CDR3 extends over 15 amino acids. V trimming: 2 bases; J trimming: 3 bases; junction bases outside the gene matches: 9. CDR1 and CDR2 from the germline V gene are GTSNPN and SVGIG (reference sequence). Here the CDR3 DNA reads TGTGCCTGGAGTACCCAAAGACAGGGCCACTATGGCTACACCTTC. Amino acid sequence: CAWSTQRQGHYGYTF.